What follows are 22 T cell receptor beta chains derived from one specimen sequenced in a study of cytomegalovirus exposure and HLA in healthy donors. The PCR made use of 60 Vbeta and 13 Jbeta primers. Measured with immunoSEQ multiplex PCR; TCRdb has only the in-frame clones, and not every one. Among about 200,000 clones listed, approximately 80% were seen once. Sequenced sample: PBMCs. The receptors originated from a woman aged 40 to 50 in good health and CMV-seronegative.

This chain connects TRBV9 to TRBJ1-4, with D possibly TRBD1 on 5 matching bases. CDR1 and CDR2 (germline): SGDLS, YYNGEE. V lost 0 bases to trimming and J lost 4 bases, with 16 bases between them. CDR3 length equals 17 residues. CDR3 bases: TGTGCCAGCAGCGTAGACGAGGGGCGCGGGGGTAATGAAAAACTGTTTTTT. It translates to CASSVDEGRGGNEKLFF. Full variable domain (outside the CDR3, taken from reference TRBV9 and TRBJ1-4): DSGVTQTPKHLITATGQRVTLRCSPRSGDLSVYWYQQSLDQGLQFLIQYYNGEERAKGNILERFSAQQFPDLHSELNLSSLELGDSALYFCASSVDEGRGGNEKLFFGSGTQLSVL.

The chain couples TRBV11-3 to TRBJ1-1, with a tentative D call TRBD1 (6 bases). V shed 5 bases and J shed 4 bases, with 14 bases lying between them. Germline CDR1 reads SGHNT; CDR2 reads YENEEA. The CDR3 has 14 residues. The CDR3 loop is CASSAPPRGTEAFF. In nucleotides, the CDR3 is TGTGCCAGCAGCGCGCCCCCCAGGGGCACTGAAGCTTTCTTT.

V is TRBV6-5 and J is TRBJ2-1, with 9 bases aligning to TRBD2. The CDR3 has 14 amino acids. V lost 7 bases, J lost 4 bases, and 5 bases stayed unmatched. Germline loops: CDR1 MNHEY, CDR2 SVGAGI. The CDR3 sequence is CASIASGNYNEQFF. CDR3 bases: TGTGCCAGCATAGCTAGCGGGAATTACAATGAGCAGTTCTTC.

The rearrangement uses TRBV5-1 and TRBJ1-5; D is perhaps TRBD1 (5 bases). The CDR3 has 14 amino acids. Trimming removed 0 bases at V and 5 bases at J, with 9 bases between. The V gene's germline CDR1 is SGHRS and CDR2 YFSETQ. The CDR3 protein is CASSLGDSYQPQHF. CDR3 coding DNA: TGCGCCAGCAGCTTGGGAGACAGCTATCAGCCCCAGCATTTT.

The chain combines TRBV5-1 with TRBJ2-5; D perhaps matches TRBD2 (5 bases). CDR1 is SGHRS and CDR2 is YFSETQ in the germline V gene. CDR3 length: 15 residues. V gave up 3 bases and J gave up 3 bases, with 15 bases separating them. The CDR3 loop reads CASSSRWGDKETQYF. CDR3 sequence (DNA): TGCGCCAGCAGCTCCCGGTGGGGAGACAAAGAGACCCAGTACTTC.

In its sample, this clone was seen once. The chain is built from TRBV21-1 and TRBJ2-7; the table's D call, TRBD1, was not checked against the DNA. TRBV21-1 is a pseudogene. The CDR3 loop spans 15 amino acids. The CDR3 DNA is TGTGCCAGCAGCAAAGTAACGGACAGGGCATACGAGCAGTACGTC. Translated, it gives CASSKVTDRAYEQYV.

The chain carries TRBV18 and TRBJ1-5; 7 nucleotides match TRBD1. J was trimmed by 2 bases and V by 5 bases; bases with no gene match: 3. Germline V gene sequence: CDR1 KGHSH, CDR2 LQKENI. CDR3 length equals 14 residues. CDR3 nucleotide sequence: TGTGCCAGCTCATCCACAGGGGGCAATCAGCCCCAGCATTTT. It yields the protein CASSSTGGNQPQHF.

The CDR3 reads CASSLVSRARGHEQYV. The CDR3, as DNA: TGCGCCAGCAGCTTGGTGTCTAGGGCCAGGGGACACGAGCAGTACGTC. The V and J genes are TRBV5-1 and TRBJ2-7; tentative D call: TRBD1 (6 bases). Germline CDR1 is SGHRS and CDR2 is YFSETQ. V lost 0 bases and J 5 bases, leaving 18 bases between the germline ends. This CDR3 contains 16 residues.

This sequence joins TRBV9 and TRBJ2-5; no reliable D call. Trimming removed 4 bases at V and 2 bases at J, with 18 bases between. Germline V gene lookup returns CDR1 SGDLS and CDR2 YYNGEE. This CDR3 has 16 amino acids. The CDR3 DNA reads TGTGCCAGCAGCCCCAAGCCCGTTAGTCATCAAGAGACCCAGTACTTC. Translation: CASSPKPVSHQETQYF.

The CDR3 region has the DNA TGTGCCAGCAGCCCGGGACAGCAAAATGAAAAACTGTTTTTT. As protein: CASSPGQQNEKLFF. The rearrangement joins TRBV7-9 to TRBJ1-4; TRBD1 matches at 7 bases. CDR1 is SEHNR, CDR2 FQNEAQ, per germline (reference sequence). Trimming cost V 5 bases and J 5 bases; bases outside gene matches: 5. The CDR3 covers 14 residues.

The V gene is TRBV9, the J gene TRBJ1-1, with 8 bases that match TRBD1. The CDR3 totals 15 residues. Germline assignment: CDR1 SGDLS and CDR2 YYNGEE. V lost 2 bases and J lost 2; bases outside the gene matches: 5. The DNA of the CDR3 is TGTGCCAGCAGCGTTACTGGACAGGGAAACACTGAAGCTTTCTTT. Its translation: CASSVTGQGNTEAFF.

The chain uses TRBV4-3 and TRBJ2-3, with D possibly being TRBD2 (5 bases). The CDR3 runs 16 residues. Trimming removed 1 base from V and 2 bases from J, with 13 bases in between. Germline V gene sequence: CDR1 LGHNA, CDR2 YSLEER. This chain's CDR3 is CASSQGPGRDTDTQYF. The CDR3 nucleotides are TGCGCCAGCAGCCAAGGCCCGGGAAGAGACACAGATACGCAGTATTTT.

This sequence joins TRBV5-1 and TRBJ1-1; 7 nucleotides line up with TRBD1. CDR3 size: 18 residues. Germline assignment: CDR1 SGHRS and CDR2 YFSETQ. J lost 1 base, V lost 4 bases, and 16 bases had no gene match. CDR3 region: CASSNRGRFLHSNTEAFF. CDR3 bases: TGCGCCAGCAGCAACAGGGGTCGATTCCTCCACTCGAACACTGAAGCTTTCTTT. Full variable domain (outside the CDR3, taken from reference TRBV5-1 and TRBJ1-1): KAGVTQTPRYLIKTRGQQVTLSCSPISGHRSVSWYQQTPGQGLQFLFEYFSETQRNKGNFPGRFSGRQFSNSRSEMNVSTLELGDSALYLCASSNRGRFLHSNTEAFFGQGTRLTVV.

This rearrangement joins TRBV7-2 to TRBJ1-1; D remains ambiguous. The V and J ends lost 3 bases and 1 base respectively, with 6 bases between them. Germline lookup yields CDR1 SGHTA and CDR2 FQGNSA. The CDR3 runs 13 residues. The CDR3 region has the DNA TGTGCCAGCAGCTTGAGGTGGAACACTGAAGCTTTCTTT. As protein: CASSLRWNTEAFF.

To note about this clone: Different DNA sequences within this sample yield the same CDR3. The V gene is TRBV5-1, the J gene TRBJ2-1; 7 bases match TRBD1. The germline V gene has CDR1 SGHRS and CDR2 YFSETQ. The CDR3 extends over 15 amino acids. V dropped 0 bases and J dropped 1; count of bases not matched to a gene: 1. CDR3 nucleotide sequence: TGCGCCAGCAGCTTGGGACAGGGTTCCTACAATGAGCAGTTCTTC. Encoded protein: CASSLGQGSYNEQFF. Full variable domain (rest looked up from reference TRBV5-1 and TRBJ2-1): KAGVTQTPRYLIKTRGQQVTLSCSPISGHRSVSWYQQTPGQGLQFLFEYFSETQRNKGNFPGRFSGRQFSNSRSEMNVSTLELGDSALYLCASSLGQGSYNEQFFGPGTRLTVL.

With respect to this clone: The junction shows a germline mismatch at one end, possibly a read error. The chain is built from TRBV7-7 and TRBJ1-4, with TRBD1 as a possible D gene (6 bases). The CDR3 runs 16 residues. CDR1 is SSHAT, CDR2 FNYEAQ, per germline (reference sequence). The CDR3: CASSLGGGVPGEKLFF. The CDR3 DNA reads TGTGCTAGCAGCTTAGGAGGGGGTGTACCTGGTGAAAAACTGTTTTTT.

Here the CDR3 reads CASSFTAATQYF. The CDR3 DNA follows: TGTGCCAGCAGTTTCACAGCCGCGACCCAGTACTTC. The chain combines TRBV28 with TRBJ2-5; D is uncertain. V dropped 3 bases and J dropped 7 bases, with 9 bases sitting between them. Germline CDR1 and CDR2: MDHEN and SYDVKM. This CDR3 region has 12 residues.

This sequence joins TRBV9 and TRBJ2-1, with 7 bases aligning to TRBD2. The ends lost 0 bases at V and 9 bases at J; junction bases unmatched: 12. In germline, CDR1 is SGDLS, CDR2 YYNGEE. The CDR3 loop spans 16 amino acids. The CDR3 here is CASSVEYGRSFSEQFF. CDR3 coding DNA: TGTGCCAGCAGCGTAGAGTACGGGAGGTCATTCAGTGAGCAGTTCTTC.

On this clone itself: An end of the junction does not agree with germline; a read error may underlie this. This rearrangement joins TRBV7-9 to TRBJ2-3, with unresolved D. Germline V gives CDR1 SEHNR, CDR2 FQNEAQ (reference sequence). The CDR3 is made up of 10 amino acids. The CDR3 is CSSTSDTQYF. The CDR3 DNA is TGTTCCAGCACCTCAGATACGCAGTATTTT.

This rearrangement joins TRBV11-2 to TRBJ2-7; 7 positions agree with TRBD2. Trimming took 1 base from V and 2 from J; bases not matched to a gene: 8. This CDR3 contains 16 residues. Germline V gene lookup returns CDR1 SGHAT and CDR2 FQNNGV. Written as DNA, the CDR3 is TGTGCCAGCAGCTTAGCTCGGGGGGTAAGTCCCTACGAGCAGTACTTC. The encoded protein is CASSLARGVSPYEQYF. The full variable domain, in which reference TRBV11-2 and TRBJ2-7 provide the parts outside the CDR3, is EAGVAQSPRYKIIEKRQSVAFWCNPISGHATLYWYQQILGQGPKLLIQFQNNGVVDDSQLPKDRFSAERLKGVDSTLKIQPAKLEDSAVYLCASSLARGVSPYEQYFGPGTRLTVT.

The V and J genes are TRBV14 and TRBJ2-2; 7 bases fit TRBD2. The CDR3 is 17 residues long. Losses at the gene ends were 1 base for V and 3 bases for J; bases not matched to a gene: 8. CDR1 and CDR2 (germline): SGHDN, FVKESK. CDR3 sequence reads: CASSQGRAGWDTGELFF. The DNA for the CDR3 is TGTGCCAGCAGCCAAGGTCGAGCGGGATGGGACACCGGGGAGCTGTTTTTT.

The gene calls are TRBV2 and TRBJ2-2; no clear D gene. The CDR3 sequence is 14 residues long. V lost 5 bases, J lost 1 base, and 8 bases lay in between. Germline CDR1 reads SNHLY; CDR2 reads FYNNEI. The CDR3 reads CASSPSGNTGELFF. The DNA for the CDR3 is TGTGCCAGCAGTCCCAGTGGGAACACCGGGGAGCTGTTTTTT.